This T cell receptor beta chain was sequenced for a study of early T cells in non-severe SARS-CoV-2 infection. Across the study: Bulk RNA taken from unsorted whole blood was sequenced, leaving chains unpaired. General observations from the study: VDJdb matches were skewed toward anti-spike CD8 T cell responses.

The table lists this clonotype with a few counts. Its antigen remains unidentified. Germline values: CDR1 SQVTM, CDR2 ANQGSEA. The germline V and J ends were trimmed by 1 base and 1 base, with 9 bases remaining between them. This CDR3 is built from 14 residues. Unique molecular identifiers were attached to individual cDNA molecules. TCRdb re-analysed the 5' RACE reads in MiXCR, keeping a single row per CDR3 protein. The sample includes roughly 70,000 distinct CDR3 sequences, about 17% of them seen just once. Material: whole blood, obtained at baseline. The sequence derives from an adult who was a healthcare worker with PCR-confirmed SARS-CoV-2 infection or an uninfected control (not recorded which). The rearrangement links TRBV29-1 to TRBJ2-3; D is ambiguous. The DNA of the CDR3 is TGCAGCGTTGAAGGAGGTTTCGGCACAGATACGCAGTATTTT. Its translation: CSVEGGFGTDTQYF.